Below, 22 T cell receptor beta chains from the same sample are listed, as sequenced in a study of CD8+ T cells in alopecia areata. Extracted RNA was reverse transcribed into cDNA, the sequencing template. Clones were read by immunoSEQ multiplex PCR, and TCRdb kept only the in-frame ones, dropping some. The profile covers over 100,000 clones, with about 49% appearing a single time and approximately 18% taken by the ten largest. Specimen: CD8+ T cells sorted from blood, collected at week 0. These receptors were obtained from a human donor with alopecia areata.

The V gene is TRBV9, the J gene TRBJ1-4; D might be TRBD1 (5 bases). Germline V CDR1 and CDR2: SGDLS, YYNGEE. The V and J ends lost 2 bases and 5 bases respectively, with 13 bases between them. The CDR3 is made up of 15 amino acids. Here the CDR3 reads CASSVAGTANEKLFF. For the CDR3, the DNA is TGTGCCAGCAGCGTGGCCGGGACGGCAAATGAAAAACTGTTTTTT.

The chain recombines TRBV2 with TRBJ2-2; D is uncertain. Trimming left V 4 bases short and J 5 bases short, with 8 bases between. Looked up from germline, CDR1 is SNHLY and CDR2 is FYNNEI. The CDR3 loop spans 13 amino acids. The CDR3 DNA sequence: TGTGCCAGCAGTGGGACCAGGACCGGGGAGCTGTTTTTT. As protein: CASSGTRTGELFF.

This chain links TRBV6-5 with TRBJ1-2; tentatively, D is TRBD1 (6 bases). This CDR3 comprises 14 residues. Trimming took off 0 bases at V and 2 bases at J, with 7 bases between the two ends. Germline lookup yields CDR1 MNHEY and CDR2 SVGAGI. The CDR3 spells CASSYSTGNYGYTF. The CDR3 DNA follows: TGTGCCAGCAGTTACTCTACAGGGAACTATGGCTACACCTTC.

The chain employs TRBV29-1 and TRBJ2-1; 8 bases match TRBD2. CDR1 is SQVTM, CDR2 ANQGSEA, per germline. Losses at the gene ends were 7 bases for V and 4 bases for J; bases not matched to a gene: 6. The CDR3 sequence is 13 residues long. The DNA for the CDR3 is TGCAGCGCCCCGGGGGGGCCTTACAATGAGCAGTTCTTC. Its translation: CSAPGGPYNEQFF.

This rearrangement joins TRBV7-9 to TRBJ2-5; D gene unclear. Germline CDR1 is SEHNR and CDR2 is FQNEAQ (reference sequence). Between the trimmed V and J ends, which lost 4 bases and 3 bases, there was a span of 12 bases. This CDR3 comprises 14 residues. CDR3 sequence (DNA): TGTGCCAGCAGCTGGAACCCCCGGGAAGAGACCCAGTACTTC. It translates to CASSWNPREETQYF.

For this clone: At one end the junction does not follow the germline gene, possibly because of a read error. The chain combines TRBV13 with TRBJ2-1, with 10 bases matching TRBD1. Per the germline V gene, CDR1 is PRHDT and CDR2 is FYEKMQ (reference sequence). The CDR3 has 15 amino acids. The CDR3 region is CASSLVGTGDNEQFF. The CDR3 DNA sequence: TGTGCCAGCAGCTTAGTGGGGACAGGGGATAATGAACAGTTCTTC.

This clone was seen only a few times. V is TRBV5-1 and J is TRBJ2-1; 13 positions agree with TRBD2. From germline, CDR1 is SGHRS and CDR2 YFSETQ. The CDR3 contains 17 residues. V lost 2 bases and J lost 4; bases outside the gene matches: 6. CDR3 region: CASSFHPGLAGYNEQFF. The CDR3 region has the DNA TGCGCCAGCAGCTTCCATCCGGGACTAGCGGGATACAATGAGCAGTTCTTC.

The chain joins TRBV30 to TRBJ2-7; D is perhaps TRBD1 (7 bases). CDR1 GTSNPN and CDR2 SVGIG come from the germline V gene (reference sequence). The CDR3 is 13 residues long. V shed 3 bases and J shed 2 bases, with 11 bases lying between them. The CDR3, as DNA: TGTGCCTGGAGGGGCAGGGGGGCCTACGAGCAGTACTTC. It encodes CAWRGRGAYEQYF.

The CDR3 DNA reads TGTGCCAGCACCGAAGACTCTGGAAACACCATATATTTT. Translated, it gives CASTEDSGNTIYF. This chain links TRBV5-6 with TRBJ1-3; D gene ambiguous. V shed 6 bases and J shed 0 bases, with 7 bases lying between them. The CDR3 has 13 residues. Germline CDR1 SGHDT, CDR2 YYEEEE.

The DNA for the CDR3 is TGTGCCAGCAGCCTTGGTCCCGGGACAGGGACAGAGACCCAGTACTTC. Its protein is CASSLGPGTGTETQYF. This chain joins TRBV14 and TRBJ2-5; 9 positions agree with TRBD1. V shed 4 bases and J 4 bases; nucleotides not matched to a gene: 10. In germline, CDR1 is SGHDN, CDR2 FVKESK. This CDR3 comprises 16 residues. Supplemented by reference TRBV14 and TRBJ2-5, the full variable domain reads EAGVTQFPSHSVIEKGQTVTLRCDPISGHDNLYWYRRVMGKEIKFLLHFVKESKQDESGMPNNRFLAERTGGTYSTLKVQPAELEDSGVYFCASSLGPGTGTETQYFGPGTRLLVL.

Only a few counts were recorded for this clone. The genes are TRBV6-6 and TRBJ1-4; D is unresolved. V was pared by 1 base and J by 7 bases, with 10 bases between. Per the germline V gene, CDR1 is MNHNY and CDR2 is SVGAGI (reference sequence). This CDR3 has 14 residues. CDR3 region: CASSYWAASEKLFF. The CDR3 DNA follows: TGTGCCAGCAGTTACTGGGCGGCGTCTGAAAAACTGTTTTTT.

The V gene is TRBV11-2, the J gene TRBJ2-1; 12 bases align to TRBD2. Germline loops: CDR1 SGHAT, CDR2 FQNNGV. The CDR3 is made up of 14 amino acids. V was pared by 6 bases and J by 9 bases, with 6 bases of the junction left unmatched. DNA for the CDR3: TGTGCCAGCAGGCCTAGCGGGGGGGCCGCTGAGCAGTTCTTC. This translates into CASRPSGGAAEQFF.

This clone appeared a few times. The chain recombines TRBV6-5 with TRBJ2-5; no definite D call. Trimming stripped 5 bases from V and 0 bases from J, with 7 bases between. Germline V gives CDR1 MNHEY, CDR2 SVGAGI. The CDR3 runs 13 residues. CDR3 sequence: CASSLGDQETQYF. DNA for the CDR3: TGTGCCAGCAGTCTTGGAGACCAAGAGACCCAGTACTTC.

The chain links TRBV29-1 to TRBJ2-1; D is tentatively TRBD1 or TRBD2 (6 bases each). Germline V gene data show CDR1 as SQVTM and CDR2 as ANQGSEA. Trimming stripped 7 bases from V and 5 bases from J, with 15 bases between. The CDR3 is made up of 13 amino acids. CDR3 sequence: CSGWAGEDNEQFF. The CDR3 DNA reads TGCAGCGGGTGGGCAGGGGAGGACAATGAGCAGTTCTTC.

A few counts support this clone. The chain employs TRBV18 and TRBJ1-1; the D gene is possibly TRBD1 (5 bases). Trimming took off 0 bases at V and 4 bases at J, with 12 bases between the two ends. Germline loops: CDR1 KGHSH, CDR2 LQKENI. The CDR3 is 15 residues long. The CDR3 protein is CASSPPRAVGTEAFF. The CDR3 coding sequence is TGTGCCAGCTCACCACCCAGGGCGGTTGGCACTGAAGCTTTCTTT.

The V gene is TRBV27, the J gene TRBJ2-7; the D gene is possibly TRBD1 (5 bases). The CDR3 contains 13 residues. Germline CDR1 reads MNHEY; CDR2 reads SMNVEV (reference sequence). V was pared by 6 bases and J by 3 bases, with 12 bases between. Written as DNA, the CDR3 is TGTGCCAGCAGCTTAGCCCAGGGCTACGAGCAGTACTTC. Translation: CASSLAQGYEQYF.

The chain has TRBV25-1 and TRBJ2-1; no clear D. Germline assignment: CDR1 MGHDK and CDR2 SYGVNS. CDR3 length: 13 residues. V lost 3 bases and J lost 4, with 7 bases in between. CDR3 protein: CASSEADYNEQFF. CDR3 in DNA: TGTGCCAGCAGTGAGGCAGATTACAATGAGCAGTTCTTC.

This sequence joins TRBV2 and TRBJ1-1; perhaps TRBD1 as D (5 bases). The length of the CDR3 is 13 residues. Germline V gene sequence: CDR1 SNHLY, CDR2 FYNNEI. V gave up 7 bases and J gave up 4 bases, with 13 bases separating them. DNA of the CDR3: TGTGCCAGCAAGCTCAGGGTGGGCACTGAAGCTTTCTTT. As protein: CASKLRVGTEAFF.

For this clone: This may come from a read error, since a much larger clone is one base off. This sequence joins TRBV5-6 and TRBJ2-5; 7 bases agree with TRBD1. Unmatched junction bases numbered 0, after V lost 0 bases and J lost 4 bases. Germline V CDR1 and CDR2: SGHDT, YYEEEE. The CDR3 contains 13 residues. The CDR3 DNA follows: TGTGCCAGCAGCTTGGACAGGGGAGAGACCCAGTACTTC. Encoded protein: CASSLDRGETQYF. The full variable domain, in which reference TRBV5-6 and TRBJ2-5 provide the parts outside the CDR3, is DAGVTQSPTHLIKTRGQQVTLRCSPKSGHDTVSWYQQALGQGPQFIFQYYEEEERQRGNFPDRFSGHQFPNYSSELNVNALLLGDSALYLCASSLDRGETQYFGPGTRLLVL.

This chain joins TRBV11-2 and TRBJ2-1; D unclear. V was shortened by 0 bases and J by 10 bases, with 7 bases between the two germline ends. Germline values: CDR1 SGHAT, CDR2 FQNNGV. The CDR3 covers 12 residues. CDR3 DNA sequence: TGTGCCAGCAGCTTAGACCGGACGGAGCAGTTCTTC. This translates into CASSLDRTEQFF.

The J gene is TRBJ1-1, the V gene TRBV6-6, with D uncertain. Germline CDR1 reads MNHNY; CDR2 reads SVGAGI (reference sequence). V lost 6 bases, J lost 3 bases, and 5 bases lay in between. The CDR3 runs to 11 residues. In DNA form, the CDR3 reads TGTGCCAGCAGCTTGTACACTGAAGCTTTCTTT. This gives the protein CASSLYTEAFF.

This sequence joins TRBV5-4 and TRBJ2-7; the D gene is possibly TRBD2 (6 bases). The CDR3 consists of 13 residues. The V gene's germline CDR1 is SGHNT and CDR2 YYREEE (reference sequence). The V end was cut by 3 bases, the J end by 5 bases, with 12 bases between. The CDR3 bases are TGTGCCAGCAGCTATGCGGGAATCCACGAGCAGTACTTC. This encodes CASSYAGIHEQYF. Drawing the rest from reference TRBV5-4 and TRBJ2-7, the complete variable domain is ETGVTQSPTHLIKTRGQQVTLRCSSQSGHNTVSWYQQALGQGPQFIFQYYREEENGRGNFPPRFSGLQFPNYSSELNVNALELDDSALYLCASSYAGIHEQYFGPGTRLTVT.